The rows below give T cell receptor beta chains drawn from one sample of a study of T-cell memory formation after mild COVID-19. TCRdb reprocessed the 5' RACE reads with MiXCR, giving one entry per CDR3 protein. The table includes about 430,000 distinct CDR3 sequences, more than 20% detected once. The sample taken for sequencing was PBMCs or a T cell subset sorted from them (not recorded which). The receptors originated from an adult woman who had mild COVID-19 (a few samples of this study predate the infection). Cell type and time point are not known. The CDR3 runs from the conserved cysteine through the conserved F or W. The D gene is left open where the match is weak. Not all rows give a size; the values are once, few, many and, for expanded clones, a class.

TGTGCCAGCAGTTACTCAGAGGGGCCAGCCTCACAAGAGACCCAGTACTTC,CASSYSEGPASQETQYF,TRBV6-6,.,.,TRBJ2-5
TGTGCCAGCAGGGGGACTAGCGGGGCCCTCTACGAGCAGTACTTC,CASRGTSGALYEQYF,TRBV2,few,TRBD2,TRBJ2-7
TGCGCCAGCAGCTTGTCGCTCTCGGGACAGGGCTATGGCTACACCTTC,CASSLSLSGQGYGYTF,TRBV5-1,few,TRBD1,TRBJ1-2
TGTGCCAGCAGTAGGTCTGGGGCCAACGTCCTGACTTTC,CASSRSGANVLTF,TRBV6-5,.,.,TRBJ2-6
TGCAGTGCTAGAACGCCAGGGTTACGGGAAAAACTGTTTTTT,CSARTPGLREKLFF,TRBV20-1,few,.,TRBJ1-4
TGTGCCAGCAGCCAGGACAGGGCCTACACTGAAGCTTTCTTT,CASSQDRAYTEAFF,TRBV27,few,TRBD1,TRBJ1-1
TGTGCCAGCAGAACGGACAGTAACTATGGCTACACCTTC,CASRTDSNYGYTF,TRBV6-2/TRBV6-3,.,.,TRBJ1-2
TGTGCCAGCAGTAGGCAGGCTAGCGCGGAAGAGACCCAGTACTTC,CASSRQASAEETQYF,TRBV2,.,.,TRBJ2-5
TGTGCCAGCAGCTCCAGGGGGAGTTCCTACGAGCAGTACTTC,CASSSRGSSYEQYF,TRBV13,.,TRBD1,TRBJ2-7
TGTGCCAGCAGTTACGGGGGGTCCAGACACACTGAAGCTTTCTTT,CASSYGGSRHTEAFF,TRBV6-2/TRBV6-3,few,.,TRBJ1-1
TGTGCCAGCGGGCAGGGGGGCCCGAACACTGAAGCTTTCTTT,CASGQGGPNTEAFF,TRBV12-3/TRBV12-4,few,TRBD1,TRBJ1-1
TGTGCCACGGAGGATATGAACATTCAGTACTTC,CATEDMNIQYF,TRBV10-3,many,.,TRBJ2-4
TGTGCCAGCAGCTTAGCCGGTAGGGCTTCCCAAGAGACCCAGTACTTC,CASSLAGRASQETQYF,TRBV11-2,few,.,TRBJ2-5
TGCAGTGCTAGAAAGGCGGAGGGTTATAATTCACCCCTCCACTTT,CSARKAEGYNSPLHF,TRBV20-1,few,.,TRBJ1-6
TGTGCCAGCAGTATTTCGGGGGAAAGCAATCAGCCCCAGCATTTT,CASSISGESNQPQHF,TRBV27,few,.,TRBJ1-5
TGCAGCGTTTCCAGGACTAGCGGGAGGGCTTATATGAACACCGGGGAGCTGTTTTTT,CSVSRTSGRAYMNTGELFF,TRBV29-1,few,TRBD2,TRBJ2-2
TGTGCCAGCAGCGGTGACACCCTACTGAACTATGGCTACACCTTC,CASSGDTLLNYGYTF,TRBV11-2,few,.,TRBJ1-2
TGTGCCAGCAGCCTCGACAGGTTCTCCTACGAGCAGTACTTC,CASSLDRFSYEQYF,TRBV11-1,.,.,TRBJ2-7
TGCGCCAGCAGCTTTACGACTAGCGGGGTCTACGAGCAGTACTTC,CASSFTTSGVYEQYF,TRBV5-1,.,TRBD2,TRBJ2-7
TGTGCCACAGGGACTAGTGGAACCTACGAGCAGTACTTC,CATGTSGTYEQYF,TRBV10-3,few,TRBD2,TRBJ2-7
TGTGCCAGCAGCCCGACTAGCGTAACCTACAATGAGCAGTTCTTC,CASSPTSVTYNEQFF,TRBV9,.,TRBD2,TRBJ2-1
TGTGCCAGCAGCTTGGCTGCCACCGTGGATGAGCAGTTCTTC,CASSLAATVDEQFF,TRBV7-2,.,.,TRBJ2-1
TGTGCCAGCAGTGAAGCCGGTAGGGCTAGCTGGGCAGATACGCAGTATTTT,CASSEAGRASWADTQYF,TRBV6-1,many,.,TRBJ2-3
TGCAGGGGAGGGACCGATTGCGGGATCCGCTCCTACGAGCAGTACTTC,CRGGTDCGIRSYEQYF,TRBV29-1,.,TRBD2,TRBJ2-7
TGTGCCAGCAGCCTAGGGCGGACAGTTTACGAGCAGTACTTC,CASSLGRTVYEQYF,TRBV11-3,.,.,TRBJ2-7
TGTGCCAGCAGTTACTCGGTAGCGGGGGTTCATTACAATGAGCAGTTCTTC,CASSYSVAGVHYNEQFF,TRBV6-5,.,TRBD2,TRBJ2-1
TGTGCCAGCAGTTTAAGTCTAGCGGGTTACGAGCAGTACTTC,CASSLSLAGYEQYF,TRBV12-3/TRBV12-4,.,TRBD2,TRBJ2-7
TGTGCCAGCAGCCCGAAGGGCGGGACGAGCACAGATACGCAGTATTTT,CASSPKGGTSTDTQYF,TRBV7-9,.,.,TRBJ2-3
TGTGCCACCAGTTGGGACAGTGGAAGCGAGCAGTACTTC,CATSWDSGSEQYF,TRBV24-1,.,TRBD1,TRBJ2-7
TGTGCCAGCAGCGTAGGGACAGGCCTTGGTAACTATGGCTACACCTTC,CASSVGTGLGNYGYTF,TRBV9,few,TRBD1,TRBJ1-2
TGCAGTGCTACTGGGACTAGCAGTAACACAGATACGCAGTATTTT,CSATGTSSNTDTQYF,TRBV20-1,.,TRBD2,TRBJ2-3
TGTGCCAGCAGTTACTTTTCCGAGAACACTGAAGCTTTCTTT,CASSYFSENTEAFF,TRBV6-2/TRBV6-3,.,.,TRBJ1-1
TGTGCCATCAGTGAGTCCGGGGGGGTGAACACTGAAGCTTTCTTT,CAISESGGVNTEAFF,TRBV10-3,few,.,TRBJ1-1
TGTGCCAGCAGCTTGAGACAGGGAGAAGAGACCCAGTACTTC,CASSLRQGEETQYF,TRBV5-5,.,TRBD1,TRBJ2-5
TGCGCCAGCAGCTTGGCCCTCCGCACGGGCGAGCAGTACTTC,CASSLALRTGEQYF,TRBV5-1,few,.,TRBJ2-7
TGTGCCAGCAGCCAAGATTGGGGGGGTCGGCCCTACGAGCAGTACTTC,CASSQDWGGRPYEQYF,TRBV4-2,once,TRBD2,TRBJ2-7
TGTGCCAGCAGCATTACTAGCGGGAGGGCCTATGAGCAGTTCTTC,CASSITSGRAYEQFF,TRBV11-2,few,TRBD2,TRBJ2-1
TGTGCCACCAGAGGGGGGGCGGGGACTGAAGCTTTCTTT,CATRGGAGTEAFF,TRBV24-1,.,.,TRBJ1-1
TGTGCCACCTTGGGACTGACGGTCTACAATGAGCAGTTCTTC,CATLGLTVYNEQFF,TRBV7-9,.,.,TRBJ2-1
TGTGCCAGCAGCCTTGGGGGGCCCGAAACAGATACGCAGTATTTT,CASSLGGPETDTQYF,TRBV7-2,few,.,TRBJ2-3
TGCGCCAGCAGCGGGGCTTGGGAAGAGACAGGGACCTACAATGAGCAGTTCTTC,CASSGAWEETGTYNEQFF,TRBV5-1,few,TRBD1,TRBJ2-1
TGTGCCAGCAGTATACTAAGCGCCGCGAACACCGGGGAGCTGTTTTTT,CASSILSAANTGELFF,TRBV6-6,.,.,TRBJ2-2
TGCAGTGCTAGAGAGGCAGAATACGAGCAGTACTTC,CSAREAEYEQYF,TRBV20-1,.,.,TRBJ2-7
TGTGCCAGCAGTGAAGGTTACATCAGAGTCATTCAGTACTTC,CASSEGYIRVIQYF,TRBV6-1,few,.,TRBJ2-4
TGCGCCAGCAGCTTAGAAGGAGGGATCTACGAGCAGTACTTC,CASSLEGGIYEQYF,TRBV4-1,few,.,TRBJ2-7
TGTGCCACCAGCAGAGAAACCCTTTGGGGGGGCGTGAACACTGAAGCTTTCTTT,CATSRETLWGGVNTEAFF,TRBV15,.,.,TRBJ1-1
TGTGCCAGCAGCGTCGGGGGACAGGCCTACGAGCAGTACTTC,CASSVGGQAYEQYF,TRBV9,.,TRBD1,TRBJ2-7
TGTGCCAGCGCTCGGGAGAACACCGGGGAGCTGTTTTTT,CASARENTGELFF,TRBV7-3,.,.,TRBJ2-2
TGTGCCAGCAGTTTCGGGACCCCTGAAGCTTTCTTT,CASSFGTPEAFF,TRBV12-3/TRBV12-4,.,.,TRBJ1-1
TGTGCCAGCAGTACGCTAGCGGGGACATACGAGCAGTACTTC,CASSTLAGTYEQYF,TRBV27,.,TRBD2,TRBJ2-7
TGTGCCAGCAGTTTAGGTAGCGGGAGTAACACCGGGGAGCTGTTTTTT,CASSLGSGSNTGELFF,TRBV12-3/TRBV12-4,few,TRBD2,TRBJ2-2
TGTGCCAGCAGCTTGGGGGACAGGGGGCCTTCCTACAATGAGCAGTTCTTC,CASSLGDRGPSYNEQFF,TRBV7-9,few,TRBD1,TRBJ2-1
TGCGCCAGCAGCTTGGACCAGGGAGGATACTCTGGGGCCAACGTCCTGACTTTC,CASSLDQGGYSGANVLTF,TRBV5-1,.,.,TRBJ2-6
TGCAGTGCTAGAGCCGGGAGCACAGATACGCAGTATTTT,CSARAGSTDTQYF,TRBV20-1,few,.,TRBJ2-3
TGTGCCAGCAGCTTAGGGTACAATGAGCAGTTCTTC,CASSLGYNEQFF,TRBV7-9,many,.,TRBJ2-1
TGCAGTGCCAGAAACGATGAGCAGTTCTTC,CSARNDEQFF,TRBV20-1,few,.,TRBJ2-1
TGTGCCAGCAGCGTTGGGACACCTTACAATGAGCAGTTCTTC,CASSVGTPYNEQFF,TRBV9,.,.,TRBJ2-1
TGCAGCGTTTCCGGGACAGGGGGCCGCGAGCAGTACTTC,CSVSGTGGREQYF,TRBV29-1,.,TRBD1,TRBJ2-7
TGTGCCAGCAGCCTCCAGGTCTCCCAAGAGACCCAGTACTTC,CASSLQVSQETQYF,TRBV7-2,.,.,TRBJ2-5
TGCGCCAGCAGCTCGGGTTTGGAAGGCACTGAAGCTTTCTTT,CASSSGLEGTEAFF,TRBV5-1,few,.,TRBJ1-1